The table lists the clone carrying this T cell receptor (beta chain) with a few counts. The record originates from a study of T cells in Graves' hyperthyroidism and ophthalmopathy. CDR1 and CDR2 (germline): SGHDT, YYEEEE. V was shortened by 4 bases and J by 7 bases, with 14 bases between the two germline ends. This CDR3 is built from 13 residues. The investigators amplified TCR beta CDR3 regions from RNA transcripts. Initially, a first-round RT-PCR of the TCR CDR3 employed the HTBI primer set. MiXCR, applied by TCRdb to the multiplex PCR reads, yields one record per CDR3 protein. Of 560,000 or so distinct CDR3 sequences listed, roughly 50% were seen once; the top ten hold about 8.2%. Patients with uncontrolled infections, other autoimmune diseases, pregnancy or lactation were excluded.

Sequenced material: peripheral blood or thyroid tissue (not recorded which). This sequence joins TRBV5-6 and TRBJ1-1, with D unclear. The TCR sequence derives from a woman younger than 30 with Graves' hyperthyroidism. The CDR3 protein is CASSPYSTGEAFF. CDR3 nucleotides: TGTGCCAGCAGCCCATACTCCACGGGTGAAGCTTTCTTT.